This is a list of T cell receptor beta chains from one sample in a study of identical twins. One entry per CDR3 protein, called by TCRdb with MiXCR from the 5' RACE reads. The table has some 300,000 distinct CDR3 sequences, around an eighth seen once. The sample was also linked to a second study, of yellow fever vaccine responses in identical twins.

The sample was CD8+ T cells sorted from blood. These receptors all come from a woman younger than 30 in good health. The CDR3 runs from the conserved cysteine through the conserved F or W. Each record gives: clone size, V gene, J gene, D gene, CDR3 DNA, CDR3 protein. The D gene is left open where the match is weak. Expanded clones are given a class, and other clones once, few, many or no size at all.

size: .
V: TRBV11-2
J: TRBJ1-1
D: .
DNA: TGTGCCAGCAGCTTAGTGAATCCGGCCAGCGGGACTGAAGCTTTCTTT
CDR3: CASSLVNPASGTEAFF

size: .
V: TRBV9
J: TRBJ2-1
D: TRBD2
DNA: TGTGCCAGCAGCGTAGGCCCGGGACTAGCGGGAGTCAATGAGCAGTTCTTC
CDR3: CASSVGPGLAGVNEQFF

size: .
V: TRBV20-1
J: TRBJ1-1
D: TRBD1
DNA: TGCAGTGCTCAGGGACAGCCCGCTGAAGCTTTCTTT
CDR3: CSAQGQPAEAFF

size: .
V: TRBV7-9
J: TRBJ1-2
D: .
DNA: TGTGCCAGCAGCTTAGCCGGTTTTGGCTACACCTTC
CDR3: CASSLAGFGYTF

size: .
V: TRBV12-3/TRBV12-4
J: TRBJ2-1
D: TRBD1
DNA: TGTGCCAGCAGGTCCGGACAGGAAGGCAATGAGCAGTTCTTC
CDR3: CASRSGQEGNEQFF

size: few
V: TRBV12-3/TRBV12-4
J: TRBJ2-5
D: TRBD1
DNA: TGTGCCAGCAGTTTAGGACAGGGGGCGAAAGAGACCCAGTACTTC
CDR3: CASSLGQGAKETQYF

size: many
V: TRBV5-1
J: TRBJ1-1
D: TRBD1
DNA: TGCGCCAGCAGCTTGGGACAGGGACGCACTGAAGCTTTCTTT
CDR3: CASSLGQGRTEAFF

size: few
V: TRBV28
J: TRBJ2-5
D: TRBD1
DNA: TGTGCCAGCAGTTTAACGGACAGGGGGACCCAGTACTTC
CDR3: CASSLTDRGTQYF

size: .
V: TRBV7-2
J: TRBJ2-1
D: .
DNA: TGTGCCAGCAGCAAGGCGGTCAATGAGCAGTTCTTC
CDR3: CASSKAVNEQFF

size: .
V: TRBV7-9
J: TRBJ2-1
D: TRBD1
DNA: TGTGCCAGCAGCTTAGCGCGGACAGGGGATTATGAGCAGTTCTTC
CDR3: CASSLARTGDYEQFF

size: .
V: TRBV5-1
J: TRBJ2-5
D: .
DNA: TGCGCCAGCAGCTTGGTTATCGGGGAGACCCAGTACTTC
CDR3: CASSLVIGETQYF

size: few
V: TRBV5-6
J: TRBJ2-3
D: TRBD2
DNA: TGTGCCAGCAGCTTAGGCGGGAGTTTCGCAGATACGCAGTATTTT
CDR3: CASSLGGSFADTQYF

size: .
V: TRBV12-3/TRBV12-4
J: TRBJ2-3
D: .
DNA: TGTGCCAGCAGCCAGGGCCTAGATACGCAGTATTTT
CDR3: CASSQGLDTQYF

size: many
V: TRBV11-3
J: TRBJ1-2
D: .
DNA: TGTGCCAGCAGCTTAGAACAGGGTGATGGCTACACCTTC
CDR3: CASSLEQGDGYTF

size: few
V: TRBV11-2
J: TRBJ2-3
D: .
DNA: TGTGCCAGCAGCTTATCAGGGCTTGGGACAGATACGCAGTATTTT
CDR3: CASSLSGLGTDTQYF

size: few
V: TRBV12-5
J: TRBJ2-1
D: TRBD2
DNA: TGTGCTAGTGGTTTGGTGGGACTAGCGGGATTTTATCTTGAGCAGTTCTTC
CDR3: CASGLVGLAGFYLEQFF

size: few
V: TRBV5-1
J: TRBJ2-1
D: .
DNA: TGCGCCAGCAGCTTGGCCGACGGAGGGCTCTACAATGAGCAGTTCTTC
CDR3: CASSLADGGLYNEQFF

size: many
V: TRBV13
J: TRBJ2-1
D: .
DNA: TGTGCCAGCAGCTTAGGCGGTACCGCCGAGCAGTTCTTC
CDR3: CASSLGGTAEQFF

size: once
V: TRBV7-9
J: TRBJ2-7
D: TRBD2
DNA: TGTGCCAGCAGCTCCCTAGTCCTAGCGGGAGCCTACGAGCAGTACTTC
CDR3: CASSSLVLAGAYEQYF

size: .
V: TRBV9
J: TRBJ2-1
D: .
DNA: TGTGCCAGCAGCGAGGGGCCCGGTAGGGGAAATGAGCAGTTCTTC
CDR3: CASSEGPGRGNEQFF

size: few
V: TRBV3-1
J: TRBJ2-6
D: .
DNA: TGTGCCAGCAGCAACAGGGAGGCCGGGGCCAACGTCCTGACTTTC
CDR3: CASSNREAGANVLTF

size: .
V: TRBV14
J: TRBJ2-7
D: .
DNA: TGTGCCAGCAGACCTCTGGGGGGATACGAGCAGTACTTC
CDR3: CASRPLGGYEQYF

size: many
V: TRBV7-8
J: TRBJ2-1
D: TRBD2
DNA: TGTGCCAGCAGCCAGGGACTAGCGGGAGTTGTGGAGCAGTTCTTC
CDR3: CASSQGLAGVVEQFF

size: .
V: TRBV19
J: TRBJ2-1
D: TRBD1
DNA: TGTGCCAGTAGTATGGGGGGACAGGGTTTTAATGAGCAGTTCTTC
CDR3: CASSMGGQGFNEQFF

size: few
V: TRBV2
J: TRBJ2-3
D: .
DNA: TGTGCCAGGCAGAGCGGGAGCACAGATACGCAGTATTTT
CDR3: CARQSGSTDTQYF

size: .
V: TRBV3-1
J: TRBJ2-3
D: .
DNA: TGTGCCAGCAGCCAAGCGGGGGGCGCGCGCACAGATACGCAGTATTTT
CDR3: CASSQAGGARTDTQYF

size: .
V: TRBV2
J: TRBJ2-7
D: TRBD2
DNA: TGTGCCAGCAGCGGGACTAGCGGGAGGCCGGCCTACGAGCAGTACTTC
CDR3: CASSGTSGRPAYEQYF

size: few
V: TRBV6-2/TRBV6-3
J: TRBJ2-3
D: TRBD1
DNA: TGTGCCAGCAGTTACAGCCCCGACAGGGAAGGACCTCACACAGATACGCAGTATTTT
CDR3: CASSYSPDREGPHTDTQYF

size: .
V: TRBV5-4
J: TRBJ1-1
D: .
DNA: TGTGCCAGCAGCTTGGATCAGGGGTCCCCCGAAGCTTTCTTT
CDR3: CASSLDQGSPEAFF

size: .
V: TRBV10-1
J: TRBJ2-7
D: .
DNA: TGCGCCAGCAGTGATGGTGACGAACAGGCCTCCGGTTCCGCACTACAGTACTTC
CDR3: CASSDGDEQASGSALQYF

size: few
V: TRBV28
J: TRBJ2-7
D: TRBD1
DNA: TGTGCCAGCAACCGGGACAGCTACGAGCAGTACTTC
CDR3: CASNRDSYEQYF

size: many
V: TRBV12-3/TRBV12-4
J: TRBJ1-5
D: .
DNA: TGTGCCAGCAGTGGGGCCCCACTCGGGAGCAATCAGCCCCAGCATTTT
CDR3: CASSGAPLGSNQPQHF

size: few
V: TRBV20-1
J: TRBJ2-3
D: TRBD2
DNA: TGCAGTGCAACAACTAGCGGGAGCACCCCCACAGATACGCAGTATTTT
CDR3: CSATTSGSTPTDTQYF

size: few
V: TRBV6-1
J: TRBJ2-1
D: .
DNA: TGTGCCAGCAGTCCCCTTGGGGGAGGCGTCTCCTACAATGAGCAGTTCTTC
CDR3: CASSPLGGGVSYNEQFF

size: .
V: TRBV7-6
J: TRBJ2-5
D: TRBD2
DNA: TGTGCCAGCAGCTTAGGGACTAGCGGGTTTCAAGAGACCCAGTACTTC
CDR3: CASSLGTSGFQETQYF

size: few
V: TRBV2
J: TRBJ2-5
D: TRBD2
DNA: TGTGCCAGCTACCTCATGACTAGCGGGGCCGAGACCCAGTACTTC
CDR3: CASYLMTSGAETQYF

size: .
V: TRBV27
J: TRBJ1-2
D: .
DNA: TGTGCCAGCAGTTTCGGGGCGGTGGGTGGGGGCTACACCTTC
CDR3: CASSFGAVGGGYTF

size: few
V: TRBV5-1
J: TRBJ1-1
D: .
DNA: TGCGCCAGCAGCTTGTCTGGGCCTAAGAACACTGAAGCTTTCTTT
CDR3: CASSLSGPKNTEAFF

size: .
V: TRBV6-4
J: TRBJ2-1
D: TRBD1
DNA: TGTGCCAGCAGTGTTGGGACAGGGGAGTTCAATGAGCAGTTCTTC
CDR3: CASSVGTGEFNEQFF

size: .
V: TRBV11-3
J: TRBJ1-2
D: TRBD1
DNA: TGTGCCAGCAGCCCGGGATCGGGACAGGGAAGATCCTATGGCTACACCTTC
CDR3: CASSPGSGQGRSYGYTF

size: few
V: TRBV12-5
J: TRBJ2-2
D: .
DNA: TGTGCTAGTGGTTTGCAGGGAACCGGGGAGCTGTTTTTT
CDR3: CASGLQGTGELFF

size: few
V: TRBV7-6
J: TRBJ2-1
D: TRBD2
DNA: TGTGCCAGCAGCCACGGGACTAGCGGGAGTTATGAGCAGTTCTTC
CDR3: CASSHGTSGSYEQFF

size: .
V: TRBV7-9
J: TRBJ1-5
D: .
DNA: TGTGCCAGCAGTGGCGAAGGGACGGTGGGTCAGCCCCAGCATTTT
CDR3: CASSGEGTVGQPQHF

size: few
V: TRBV24-1
J: TRBJ2-1
D: .
DNA: TGTGCCACCAGTCCCGGTTTGAGTGAGCAGTTCTTC
CDR3: CATSPGLSEQFF

size: .
V: TRBV7-3
J: TRBJ2-1
D: TRBD2
DNA: TGTGCCAGCAGCTTATCGACTAGCGGGAGTAATGAGCAGTTCTTC
CDR3: CASSLSTSGSNEQFF

size: .
V: TRBV6-1
J: TRBJ2-5
D: TRBD2
DNA: TGTGCCAGCAGCGACACCCATAGCGGGCCGTACCAAGAGACCCAGTACTTC
CDR3: CASSDTHSGPYQETQYF

size: many
V: TRBV28
J: TRBJ2-2
D: TRBD1
DNA: TGTGCCAGCAGTCCCGGGACAGTCACCGGGGAGCTGTTTTTT
CDR3: CASSPGTVTGELFF

size: few
V: TRBV29-1
J: TRBJ1-2
D: .
DNA: TGCAGCGTTGTAGCAGGAAGTTCCTATGGCTACACCTTC
CDR3: CSVVAGSSYGYTF

size: few
V: TRBV13
J: TRBJ2-5
D: TRBD2
DNA: TGTGCCAGCAGCCTGGGACTAGCGGGGAGAAAAGAGACCCAGTACTTC
CDR3: CASSLGLAGRKETQYF

size: few
V: TRBV3-1
J: TRBJ1-1
D: .
DNA: TGTGCCAGCCACAGCTCCCTCAACACTGAAGCTTTCTTT
CDR3: CASHSSLNTEAFF

size: .
V: TRBV6-4
J: TRBJ1-3
D: TRBD1
DNA: TGTGCCAGATCCCGGGACAGGGGCTCTGGAAACACCATATATTTT
CDR3: CARSRDRGSGNTIYF

size: .
V: TRBV18
J: TRBJ2-5
D: .
DNA: TGTGCCAGCTCACCCAGGGCAGTTTTAGAAGAGACCCAGTACTTC
CDR3: CASSPRAVLEETQYF

size: .
V: TRBV4-1
J: TRBJ1-1
D: .
DNA: TGCGCCAGCAGCCAAGACACAGGGCTTAGGGGAGCTTTCTTT
CDR3: CASSQDTGLRGAFF